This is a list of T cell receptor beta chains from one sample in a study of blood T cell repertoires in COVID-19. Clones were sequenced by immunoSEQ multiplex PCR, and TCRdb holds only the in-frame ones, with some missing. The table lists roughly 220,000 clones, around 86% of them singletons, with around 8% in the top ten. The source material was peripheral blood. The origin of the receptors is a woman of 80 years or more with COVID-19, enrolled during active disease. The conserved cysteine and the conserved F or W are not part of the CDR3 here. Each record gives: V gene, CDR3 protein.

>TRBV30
AWSEQGYTIY
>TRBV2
ASRKEGALSYSNQPQH
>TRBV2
ASSSGVGGYT
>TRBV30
AWSQQVGGNQPQH
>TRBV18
ASSRAGVEQF
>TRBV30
ACDPGGLAGPRQF
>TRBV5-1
ASSRWAGESTDTQY
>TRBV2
ASRQGYSNQPQH
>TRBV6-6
ASSRSTGSIDGYT
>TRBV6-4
ASCAVGRRSYEQY
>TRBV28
ASSQTGILYEQY
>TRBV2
ASNSGGGVGKGLAGDFKTQY
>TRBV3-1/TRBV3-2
ASSRVGNTIY
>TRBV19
ASSIGAGQGNYEQY
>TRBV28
ASSFGTTRGGELF
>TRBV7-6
ASSPAGGGGINNEQF
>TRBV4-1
ASSQDLGRVNEKLF
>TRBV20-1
SVSADTQY
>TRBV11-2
ASSLGGAFTEAF
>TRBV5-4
ASSFLVVQGRTDTQY
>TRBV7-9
ASSLYAREGDTQY
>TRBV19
ASQQMGGSDNQPQH